This entry lists 23 T cell receptor beta chains sequenced from one sample in a study of blood T cell repertoires in COVID-19. Clones were sequenced by immunoSEQ multiplex PCR, and TCRdb holds only the in-frame ones, with some missing. Of hundreds of thousands of clones listed, around 90% are singletons. Sequencing input: peripheral blood. These receptors all stem from a man in his 60s with acute or convalescent COVID-19.

This chain links TRBV4-3 with TRBJ2-7; D is unresolved. The germline V gene has CDR1 LGHNA and CDR2 YSLEER. Trimming left V 0 bases short and J 3 bases short, with 12 bases between. This CDR3 is 15 amino acids long. The CDR3 sequence is CASSQDYSGNYEQYF. For the CDR3, the DNA is TGCGCCAGCAGCCAAGATTACTCAGGAAACTACGAGCAGTACTTC.

The J gene is TRBJ1-1, the V gene TRBV7-6, with D uncertain. Germline CDR1 reads SGHVS; CDR2 reads FNYEAQ. The germline V and J ends were trimmed by 5 bases and 3 bases, with 22 bases remaining between them. The CDR3 has 17 residues. CDR3 in DNA: TGTGCCAGCAGCCAGAATACATGGGGAGCGATGCACACTGAAGCTTTCTTT. It translates to CASSQNTWGAMHTEAFF.

This clone is a singleton in its sample. The V call is TRBV6-4, the J call TRBJ2-3; the D gene is possibly TRBD2 (7 bases). The ends were cut back, 0 bases at V and 0 bases at J, with 13 bases in the middle. The CDR3 length is 17 residues. Germline CDR1 is MRHNA and CDR2 is SNTAGT. CDR3: CASSDSGRGSSTDTQYF. CDR3 coding DNA: TGTGCCAGCAGTGACTCGGGGAGGGGGTCTAGCACAGATACGCAGTATTTT.

This clone showed up just a few times. The genes are TRBV19 and TRBJ2-2; D is perhaps TRBD1 (5 bases). The length of the CDR3 is 13 residues. Trimming cost V 3 bases and J 6 bases, with 8 bases left between them. From germline, CDR1 is LNHDA and CDR2 SQIVND (reference sequence). This chain's CDR3 is CASSIVGPGELFF. As DNA, the CDR3 is TGTGCCAGTAGTATTGTGGGGCCCGGGGAGCTGTTTTTT.

The chain employs TRBV5-1 and TRBJ1-1, with D perhaps matching TRBD1 (6 bases). The V and J ends lost 0 bases and 1 base respectively, with 13 bases between them. The CDR3 contains 16 residues. Looked up from germline, CDR1 is SGHRS and CDR2 is YFSETQ. The DNA of the CDR3 is TGCGCCAGCAGCTTGGGTCAGGGGAATCGGAACACTGAAGCTTTCTTT. Translation: CASSLGQGNRNTEAFF.

This chain links TRBV28 with TRBJ1-2; 7 nucleotides agree with TRBD1. Germline loops: CDR1 MDHEN, CDR2 SYDVKM. This CDR3 region has 19 residues. Trimming at V came to 2 bases and at J to 4 bases, leaving 19 bases not matched to a gene. CDR3 DNA sequence: TGTGCCAGCAGTTTAGGGGGCGCGACAGGGCTCTCTACGCTCTATGGCTACACCTTC. It encodes CASSLGGATGLSTLYGYTF.

This chain connects TRBV11-3 to TRBJ2-1, with D perhaps TRBD1 (5 bases). Trimming shortened V by 1 base and J by 4 bases, and 5 bases separated the two germline ends. There are 13 residues in the CDR3. Germline CDR1 reads SGHNT; CDR2 reads YENEEA. The CDR3 here is CASSLGQYNEQFF. Here the CDR3 DNA reads TGTGCCAGCAGCTTAGGACAGTACAATGAGCAGTTCTTC.

V is TRBV6-5 and J is TRBJ1-6; the D gene is possibly TRBD1 (5 bases). V was clipped by 8 bases and J by 8 bases, with 19 bases between them. The CDR3 has 15 residues. The germline CDR1 and CDR2 sequences are MNHEY and SVGAGI. The chain's CDR3 is CASRPQGGVDSPLHF. Written as DNA, the CDR3 is TGTGCCAGCCGCCCCCAGGGTGGGGTTGATTCACCCCTCCACTTT.

The chain joins TRBV5-4 to TRBJ2-7, with 8 positions matching TRBD1. The CDR3 is 15 residues long. J lost 4 bases, V lost 4 bases, and 10 bases had no gene match. Germline loops: CDR1 SGHNT, CDR2 YYREEE (reference sequence). This CDR3 is CASSLPGTGLYEQYF. The CDR3 DNA sequence: TGTGCCAGCAGCCTCCCCGGGACAGGACTTTACGAGCAGTACTTC.

The chain couples TRBV11-2 to TRBJ1-2, with 8 bases aligning to TRBD1. Germline V gene data show CDR1 as SGHAT and CDR2 as FQNNGV. CDR3 length: 17 amino acids. Trimming removed 1 base from V and 0 bases from J; junction bases left unmatched: 7. CDR3 DNA sequence: TGTGCCAGCAGCTTAGTGGACAGGGTGGGCCCTAACTATGGCTACACCTTC. Its protein is CASSLVDRVGPNYGYTF.

The chain employs TRBV7-3 and TRBJ1-2, with no clear D. Germline assignment: CDR1 SGHTA and CDR2 FQGTGA. This CDR3 region has 15 residues. Trimming left V 8 bases short and J 2 bases short, with 18 bases between. CDR3 sequence (DNA): TGTGCCAGCGGAAAACGGCGGGGAACGAACTATGGCTACACCTTC. Translation: CASGKRRGTNYGYTF.

This chain joins TRBV19 and TRBJ1-2, with 7 bases aligning to TRBD1. This CDR3 comprises 17 residues. V lost 5 bases and J lost 4; bases outside the gene matches: 16. Germline V gene data show CDR1 as LNHDA and CDR2 as SQIVND (reference sequence). In nucleotides, the CDR3 is TGTGCCAGTAGTGCGGGGACAGAGTCGTCCGAAATCTATGGCTACACCTTC. Translated: CASSAGTESSEIYGYTF.

The V and J genes are TRBV29-1 and TRBJ1-2; possible D gene TRBD1, 5 bases. Looked up from germline, CDR1 is SQVTM and CDR2 is ANQGSEA. V was cut by 7 bases and J by 8 bases, with 17 bases left in between. The CDR3 is 12 amino acids. Here the CDR3 reads CSADKASGGYTF. The CDR3 DNA follows: TGCAGCGCGGACAAGGCCAGCGGGGGCTACACCTTC.

This rearrangement joins TRBV3-1 (or the pseudogene TRBV3-2) to TRBJ2-2; 10 nucleotides align to TRBD1. This CDR3 has 16 residues. Germline assignment: CDR1 LGHDT and CDR2 YNNKEL (reference sequence). Unmatched junction bases numbered 2, after V lost 3 bases and J lost 1 base. The chain's CDR3 is CASSHRDRGNTGELFF. CDR3 bases: TGTGCCAGCAGCCACCGGGACAGGGGGAACACCGGGGAGCTGTTTTTT.

The genes are TRBV27 and TRBJ1-2; TRBD1 is a possible D gene (6 bases). The CDR3 has 14 amino acids. With 5 bases removed from V and 9 bases from J, the gap between germline ends came to 19 bases. The germline V gene has CDR1 MNHEY and CDR2 SMNVEV (reference sequence). The CDR3 DNA reads TGTGCCAGCAGTCAATTGGGGGGGCGGAATAGCTACACCTTC. The encoded protein is CASSQLGGRNSYTF.

CDR3 sequence (DNA): TGTGCCAGCAGCTTAGACGGGACAGGCACAGATACGCAGTATTTT. This sequence encodes CASSLDGTGTDTQYF. The rearrangement joins TRBV7-2 to TRBJ2-3; 7 bases fit TRBD1. V dropped 1 base and J dropped 1; count of bases not matched to a gene: 2. CDR3 length: 15 amino acids. Germline-derived CDR1 and CDR2 are SGHTA and FQGNSA.

The chain carries TRBV12-5 and TRBJ2-2, with a possible D match to TRBD1 (5 bases). Trimming shortened V by 6 bases and J by 3 bases, and 5 bases separated the two germline ends. CDR3 size: 12 residues. The germline gives CDR1 LGHNT, CDR2 FRNRAP. CDR3 loop: CASGGDTGELFF. In DNA form, the CDR3 reads TGTGCTAGTGGAGGGGACACCGGGGAGCTGTTTTTT.

The chain carries TRBV2 and TRBJ1-4; perhaps TRBD1 as D (5 bases). The germline V and J ends were trimmed by 5 bases and 6 bases, with 13 bases remaining between them. CDR3 length: 14 amino acids. Germline-derived CDR1 and CDR2 are SNHLY and FYNNEI. As DNA, the CDR3 is TGTGCCAGCAGTCAGGGAGGAGGAGATGAAAAACTGTTTTTT. It codes for CASSQGGGDEKLFF.

V gene TRBV5-6 combines with J gene TRBJ1-5, with TRBD1 as a possible D gene (6 bases). Trimming cost V 4 bases and J 8 bases, with 13 bases left between them. This CDR3 contains 13 residues. Germline values: CDR1 SGHDT, CDR2 YYEEEE. This CDR3 is CASSSPGVEPQHF. DNA for the CDR3: TGTGCCAGCAGCAGCCCAGGGGTAGAGCCCCAGCATTTT.

V and J are TRBV12-3 or TRBV12-4 and TRBJ2-5; D possibly corresponds to TRBD1 (5 bases). The CDR3 sequence is 12 residues long. V was trimmed by 8 bases and J by 4 bases, leaving 11 bases between them. The CDR3 coding sequence is TGTGCCAGCCAGGGTTTCAGAGAGACCCAGTACTTC. Encoded protein: CASQGFRETQYF.

This clone was seen a few times. The chain combines TRBV11-2 with TRBJ2-7; D not resolved. CDR3 size: 11 residues. The V gene's germline CDR1 is SGHAT and CDR2 FQNNGV. The V end lost 5 bases, the J end lost 0 bases, and 2 bases lay between the germline ends. The CDR3 sequence: CASSRSYEQYF. The CDR3 DNA reads TGTGCCAGCAGCCGCTCCTACGAGCAGTACTTC.

The chain couples TRBV27 to TRBJ2-7, with D tentatively TRBD1 (6 bases). This CDR3 region has 14 residues. Germline V gene sequence: CDR1 MNHEY, CDR2 SMNVEV (reference sequence). The V gene lost 4 bases and the J gene lost 3 bases, with 13 bases spanning the gap. The CDR3 nucleotides are TGTGCCAGCAGTTGGGGGCAGGGGAGCTACGAGCAGTACTTC. As protein: CASSWGQGSYEQYF.

The rearrangement links TRBV2 to TRBJ2-2, with D hard to call. The CDR3 extends over 17 amino acids. V was cut by 0 bases and J by 2 bases, with 13 bases left in between. The germline CDR1 and CDR2 sequences are SNHLY and FYNNEI. CDR3 region: CASSEAIRRVNTGELFF. In DNA, the CDR3 is TGTGCCAGCAGTGAAGCTATCCGACGGGTTAACACCGGGGAGCTGTTTTTT.